The 8 T cell receptor beta chains reported below all come from one sample, sequenced in a study of blood T cell repertoires in COVID-19. Clones were sequenced by immunoSEQ multiplex PCR, and TCRdb holds only the in-frame ones, with some missing. The table includes more than 200,000 clones, around 90% detected once. Sequencing was done on a sample of peripheral blood. The receptor set was obtained from a man between 65 and 85 years old with acute or convalescent COVID-19.

This chain links TRBV29-1 with TRBJ2-6; 7 bases align to TRBD1. The CDR3 extends over 16 amino acids. V gave up 6 bases and J gave up 0 bases; unmatched junction bases: 8. Germline CDR1 reads SQVTM; CDR2 reads ANQGSEA. For the CDR3, the DNA is TGCAGCGTCGCCGGACAGGTGACCTCTGGGGCCAACGTCCTGACTTTC. The encoded protein is CSVAGQVTSGANVLTF.

The chain has TRBV3-1 (or the pseudogene TRBV3-2) and TRBJ2-5; no clear D gene. Deletions cut 4 bases from V and 7 bases from J, with 7 bases between. In germline, CDR1 is LGHDT, CDR2 YNNKEL (reference sequence). This CDR3 has 11 amino acids. The CDR3 protein is CASSLLGTQYF. CDR3 sequence (DNA): TGTGCCAGCAGCCTGCTCGGGACCCAGTACTTC.

This clone was seen just once. The chain is built from TRBV5-1 and TRBJ2-2; D may be TRBD1 (6 bases). In germline, CDR1 is SGHRS, CDR2 YFSETQ. The CDR3 loop spans 14 amino acids. Trimming left V 5 bases short and J 4 bases short, with 12 bases between. DNA of the CDR3: TGCGCCAGCAGATATACAGGGACCACCGGGGAGCTGTTTTTT. Amino acids: CASRYTGTTGELFF. The entire variable domain, with the rest obtained from reference TRBV5-1 and TRBJ2-2, is as follows: KAGVTQTPRYLIKTRGQQVTLSCSPISGHRSVSWYQQTPGQGLQFLFEYFSETQRNKGNFPGRFSGRQFSNSRSEMNVSTLELGDSALYLCASRYTGTTGELFFGEGSRLTVL.

J is TRBJ2-2 and V is TRBV10-3; 14 bases map to TRBD2. Unmatched junction bases numbered 6, after V lost 6 bases and J lost 3 bases. The CDR3 has 17 residues. The germline V gene has CDR1 ENHRY and CDR2 SYGVKD. CDR3 protein: CAIRETSGRADTGELFF. The CDR3 nucleotides read TGTGCCATCAGGGAGACTAGCGGGAGGGCCGACACCGGGGAGCTGTTTTTT.

This chain connects TRBV28 to TRBJ2-1, with 9 nucleotides matching TRBD1. Germline V gene sequence: CDR1 MDHEN, CDR2 SYDVKM. The CDR3 sequence is 14 residues long. V shed 8 bases and J 0 bases; nucleotides not matched to a gene: 2. In DNA, the CDR3 is TGTGCCAGCCCGACAGGGGGCTCCTACAATGAGCAGTTCTTC. This sequence encodes CASPTGGSYNEQFF.

This chain uses TRBV5-8 with TRBJ2-1; D ambiguous. Looked up from germline, CDR1 is SGHTS and CDR2 is YDEGEE. This CDR3 region has 11 residues. Trimming removed 1 base from V and 8 bases from J, with 4 bases in between. The CDR3 spells CASSLSDEQFF. DNA of the CDR3: TGTGCCAGCAGCTTGAGCGATGAGCAGTTCTTC.

The V and J genes are TRBV5-4 and TRBJ2-7, with D possibly TRBD2 on 7 matching bases. The CDR3 length is 14 residues. Germline V gives CDR1 SGHNT, CDR2 YYREEE (reference sequence). V was shortened by 2 bases and J by 5 bases, with 14 bases between the two germline ends. The CDR3 region has the DNA TGTGCCAGCAGCTTAAGCGGGACAATGAACGAGCAGTACTTC. Protein sequence: CASSLSGTMNEQYF.

The chain combines TRBV20-1 with TRBJ1-5, with 8 nucleotides matching TRBD1. There are 15 residues in the CDR3. Germline loops: CDR1 DFQATT, CDR2 SNEGSKA (reference sequence). V lost 3 bases and J lost 4; bases outside the gene matches: 8. Here the CDR3 reads CSASFRTGRNQPQHF. CDR3 nucleotide sequence: TGCAGTGCTAGTTTCAGGACAGGGAGGAATCAGCCCCAGCATTTT.